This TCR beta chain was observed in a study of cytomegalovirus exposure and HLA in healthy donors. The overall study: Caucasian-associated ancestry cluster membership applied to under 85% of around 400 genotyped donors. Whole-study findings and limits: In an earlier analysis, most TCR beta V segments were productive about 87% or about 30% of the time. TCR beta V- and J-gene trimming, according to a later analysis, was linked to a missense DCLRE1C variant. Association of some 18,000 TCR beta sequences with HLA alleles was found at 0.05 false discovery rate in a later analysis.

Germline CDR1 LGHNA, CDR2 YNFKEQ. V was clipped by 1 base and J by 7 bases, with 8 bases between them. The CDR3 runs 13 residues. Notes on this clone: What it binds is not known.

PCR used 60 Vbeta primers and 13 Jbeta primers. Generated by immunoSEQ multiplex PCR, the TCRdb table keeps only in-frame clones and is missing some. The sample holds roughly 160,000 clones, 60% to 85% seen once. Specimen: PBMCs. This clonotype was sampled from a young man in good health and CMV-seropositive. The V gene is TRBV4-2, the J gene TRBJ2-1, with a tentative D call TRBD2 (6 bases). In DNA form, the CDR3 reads TGTGCCAGCAGCCAAGGGGACTGGAATGAGCAGTTCTTC. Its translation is CASSQGDWNEQFF.